This T cell receptor (beta chain) was sequenced in a study of T-cell reconstitution after alpha-beta-depleted transplantation in children. The ends lost 4 bases at V and 4 bases at J; junction bases unmatched: 5. CDR3 length equals 14 residues. Germline assignment: CDR1 DFQATT and CDR2 SNEGSKA (reference sequence). Study results and caveats: A year post-transplant, T-cell counts and diversity derived mostly from newly produced T cells. From surviving recipient T cells and thymic progenitors came the high day-60 TCRbeta diversity observed in some patients.

This clonotype was detected only a few times. Its cognate antigen is unknown. Researchers prepared the TCRbeta library using unique molecular identifiers, the study reports. TCRdb re-called the PCR reads with MiXCR, one entry per CDR3 protein. Of some 600,000 distinct CDR3 sequences in the sample, around 13% were seen once. This clonotype originated in a male patient younger than 18 who had a stem cell transplant for acute myeloid leukemia, so the T cells may come from the graft donor. This specimen was PBMCs, mostly from graft donor cells, taken 360 days after TCRalphabeta/CD19-depleted stem cell transplant. V is TRBV20-1 and J is TRBJ2-1; 9 bases match TRBD2. In DNA, the CDR3 is TGCAGTGCTAATCTAGCGGGGTCTTACAATGAGCAGTTCTTC. Translated: CSANLAGSYNEQFF.